This is a list of T cell receptor beta chains from one sample in a study of T cell responses to AZD1222 COVID-19 vaccine. Sequencing was performed with immunoSEQ multiplex PCR; in TCRdb, only in-frame clones are kept and a portion is missing. The data hold roughly 150,000 clones, with 93% observed a single time. The sequencing used peripheral blood, collected on day 0 of AZD1222 vaccination. These receptor sequences come from an adult in good health. The CDR3 runs from the conserved cysteine through the conserved F or W. D genes are given only for firm matches. Not all rows give a size; the values are once, few, many and, for expanded clones, a class.

j_gene	d_gene	v_gene	abundance	CDR3nt	CDR3aa
TRBJ2-2	.	TRBV6-5	.	TGTGCCAGCAGTTACCGGGATACCGGGGAGCTGTTTTTT	CASSYRDTGELFF
TRBJ1-2	.	TRBV5-1	.	TGCGCCAGCAGCTTGGGATGGGGTGGGGCGGTCCGTCTTGGCTACACCTTC	CASSLGWGGAVRLGYTF
TRBJ1-1	.	TRBV28	.	TGTGCCAGCGAGAGGGGGGGCACTGAAGCTTTCTTT	CASERGGTEAFF
TRBJ2-3	.	TRBV4-1	.	TGCGCCAGCAGCCGGGCGGATCCTACCTATACAGATACGCAGTATTTT	CASSRADPTYTDTQYF
TRBJ2-1	.	TRBV3-1/TRBV3-2	once	TGTGCCAGCAGCCAAGATCCGTCCGAGGGTAATGAGCAGTTCTTC	CASSQDPSEGNEQFF
TRBJ2-2	.	TRBV19	.	TGTGCCAGTACTCCAGGCTACAGGACGAACACCGGGGAGCTGTTTTTT	CASTPGYRTNTGELFF
TRBJ2-1	.	TRBV12-3/TRBV12-4	.	TGTGCCAGCAGTGTGGGGGGCAATGAGCAGTTCTTC	CASSVGGNEQFF
TRBJ1-1	TRBD1	TRBV19	.	TGTGCCAGTAGTATAGATGACAGGGGTCTTGAAGCTTTCTTT	CASSIDDRGLEAFF
TRBJ1-4	.	TRBV5-1	.	TGCGCCAGCAGCCACCGGGACCAGAATGAAAAACTGTTTTTT	CASSHRDQNEKLFF
TRBJ1-2	.	TRBV28	.	TGTGCCAGCAGTTTGGAGAACTATGGCTACACCTTC	CASSLENYGYTF
TRBJ1-2	.	TRBV7-9	.	TGTGCCAGCAGCTTGGAGGTTAACTATGGCTACACCTTC	CASSLEVNYGYTF
TRBJ1-3	.	TRBV10-3	.	TGTGCCATCAGTGAGTCGTTGGGATTTGGAAACACCATATATTTT	CAISESLGFGNTIYF
TRBJ2-3	TRBD2	TRBV3-1/TRBV3-2	.	TGTGCCAGCAGCCTACTAGCGGGGTCTTCAGCGCAGTATTTT	CASSLLAGSSAQYF
TRBJ1-2	TRBD1	TRBV12-3/TRBV12-4	.	TGTGCCAGCAGAGGACAGGGGAACTATGGCTACACCTTC	CASRGQGNYGYTF
TRBJ2-7	.	TRBV3-1/TRBV3-2	.	TGTGCCAGCAGCCTCGGAGGGGGGTCCTACGAGCAGTACTTC	CASSLGGGSYEQYF
TRBJ1-6	.	TRBV19	.	TGTGCCAGTACCTACAGAGGGGGGGGCTCAAATTCACCCCTCCACTTT	CASTYRGGGSNSPLHF
TRBJ1-1	.	TRBV5-8	.	TGTGCCAGCAGCTTGGGCGCAGGGAGAATAACAATGAACACTGAAGCTTTCTTT	CASSLGAGRITMNTEAFF